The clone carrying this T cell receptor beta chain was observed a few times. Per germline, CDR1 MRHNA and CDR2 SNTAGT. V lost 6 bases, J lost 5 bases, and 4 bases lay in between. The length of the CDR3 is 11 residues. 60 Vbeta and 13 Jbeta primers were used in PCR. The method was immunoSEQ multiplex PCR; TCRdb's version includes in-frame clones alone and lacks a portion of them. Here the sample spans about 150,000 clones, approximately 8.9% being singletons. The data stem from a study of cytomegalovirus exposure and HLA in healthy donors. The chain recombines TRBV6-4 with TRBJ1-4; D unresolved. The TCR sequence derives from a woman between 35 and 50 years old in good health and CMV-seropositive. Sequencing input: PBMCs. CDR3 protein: CASSTNEKLFF. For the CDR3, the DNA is TGTGCCAGCAGCACAAATGAAAAACTGTTTTTT.